These T cell receptor beta chains were read from a single sample in a study of technical replicates of blood from a few donors. The repertoire was sequenced with immunoSEQ multiplex PCR; TCRdb's copy has only in-frame clones and lacks some. Found here are some 77,000 clones, 91% of them singletons; the top ten hold about 0.4%. The sequenced sample consisted of T cells isolated from PBMCs. These receptors were taken from a human donor in good health. Each CDR3 is given with its conserved first and last residue. A D gene is named only where the DNA matches it firmly. Clone size is given for some rows only: seen once, a few or many times, or a class if the clone is expanded.

CDR3: CASSLGQGPYYGYTF; size: -; J: TRBJ1-2; V: TRBV11-3; D: TRBD1
CDR3: CATSGYSGRDLGELFF; size: once; J: TRBJ2-2; V: TRBV15; D: -
CDR3: CASSVQQTSGRYEQYF; size: -; J: TRBJ2-7; V: TRBV5-1; D: TRBD2
CDR3: CASSDSGIRGNTIYF; size: -; J: TRBJ1-3; V: TRBV21-1; D: -
CDR3: CATSGLSSGSYYEQYF; size: -; J: TRBJ2-7; V: TRBV15; D: TRBD2
CDR3: CASSIGLSSYNEQFF; size: -; J: TRBJ2-1; V: TRBV19; D: -
CDR3: CAWWEVGTEAFF; size: -; J: TRBJ1-1; V: TRBV30; D: -
CDR3: CASSLSVGTSESYEQYF; size: -; J: TRBJ2-7; V: TRBV28; D: TRBD2
CDR3: CASSKKDGQGVGTQYF; size: once; J: TRBJ2-5; V: TRBV21-1; D: -
CDR3: CASSEYMQSRGAFF; size: -; J: TRBJ1-1; V: TRBV25-1; D: -
CDR3: CASSSVSQYF; size: -; J: TRBJ2-3; V: TRBV7-9; D: -
CDR3: CASSDPSGSDGNEQFF; size: -; J: TRBJ2-1; V: TRBV28; D: TRBD2
CDR3: CASSPTGAIETQYF; size: once; J: TRBJ2-5; V: TRBV18; D: TRBD1
CDR3: CASRGRAGEYETQYF; size: -; J: TRBJ2-5; V: TRBV27; D: TRBD2
CDR3: CASSLGTGTNTGELFF; size: -; J: TRBJ2-2; V: TRBV5-1; D: TRBD1
CDR3: CASSFKRGTEETQYF; size: -; J: TRBJ2-5; V: TRBV6-5; D: TRBD1
CDR3: CASTTGGRAWEQYF; size: -; J: TRBJ2-7; V: TRBV6-5; D: TRBD2
CDR3: CASSSNPGVETQYF; size: -; J: TRBJ2-5; V: TRBV5-1; D: -
CDR3: CASRLALGAPEQYF; size: few; J: TRBJ2-7; V: TRBV12-2; D: -
CDR3: CASSLALALNNEQFF; size: -; J: TRBJ2-1; V: TRBV7-2; D: -
CDR3: CASSRQGPSGNTIYF; size: -; J: TRBJ1-3; V: TRBV27; D: TRBD1
CDR3: CASSLATTEAFF; size: -; J: TRBJ1-1; V: TRBV7-2; D: -
CDR3: CASSIYRGRTTGELFF; size: once; J: TRBJ2-2; V: TRBV7-3; D: TRBD1
CDR3: CASSQTALNEKLFF; size: -; J: TRBJ1-4; V: TRBV6-6; D: -
CDR3: CASEKTSGPTDTQYF; size: -; J: TRBJ2-3; V: TRBV6-5; D: TRBD2
CDR3: CARKGTAPNYGYTF; size: -; J: TRBJ1-2; V: TRBV2; D: TRBD1
CDR3: CASSFPETGPRTEAFF; size: -; J: TRBJ1-1; V: TRBV28; D: -
CDR3: CSVEEQGVGETQYF; size: -; J: TRBJ2-5; V: TRBV29-1; D: -
CDR3: CASSQIATDIQYF; size: -; J: TRBJ2-4; V: TRBV11-3; D: -
CDR3: CASSLAMGGSGTEAFF; size: -; J: TRBJ1-1; V: TRBV11-2; D: -
CDR3: CAWSVGRAISTDTQYF; size: once; J: TRBJ2-3; V: TRBV30; D: -
CDR3: CASSVEGTREAFF; size: -; J: TRBJ1-1; V: TRBV9; D: -
CDR3: CASSETGPLAGAFF; size: -; J: TRBJ1-1; V: TRBV6-1; D: -
CDR3: CASSPTRFRGAYEQYF; size: -; J: TRBJ2-7; V: TRBV11-3; D: -